This T cell receptor beta chain was profiled in a study of T cell responses to AZD1222 COVID-19 vaccine. About the research overall: Whether given at about 4 or about 12 weeks, second doses were pooled.

Method: immunoSEQ multiplex PCR; TCRdb's copy keeps in-frame clones and lacks some. The sample contains 120,000 to 150,000 clones, roughly 91% of which appear only once. Findings and limits, study-wide: Clonal diversity was possibly underestimated, and the donors were mostly white British, with more females. At baseline, seropositivity was found in only a handful of AZD1222 recipients. Vaccination with two AZD1222 doses was followed by a rise in Spike-specific TCR breadth and depth.

This clone appeared once. Its matching antigen is unknown. The TCR originated in an adult in good health. Here the sequenced sample was peripheral blood, taken on day 0 of AZD1222 vaccination.

In DNA, the CDR3 is TGTGCCAGCAGTTACTCTGACCGAGCCTACGAGCAGTACTTC. This codes for CASSYSDRAYEQYF. The gene calls are TRBV6-5 and TRBJ2-7; D not resolved. V was shortened by 0 bases and J by 2 bases, with 8 bases between the two germline ends. Germline V gene data show CDR1 as MNHEY and CDR2 as SVGAGI. CDR3 length equals 14 residues.